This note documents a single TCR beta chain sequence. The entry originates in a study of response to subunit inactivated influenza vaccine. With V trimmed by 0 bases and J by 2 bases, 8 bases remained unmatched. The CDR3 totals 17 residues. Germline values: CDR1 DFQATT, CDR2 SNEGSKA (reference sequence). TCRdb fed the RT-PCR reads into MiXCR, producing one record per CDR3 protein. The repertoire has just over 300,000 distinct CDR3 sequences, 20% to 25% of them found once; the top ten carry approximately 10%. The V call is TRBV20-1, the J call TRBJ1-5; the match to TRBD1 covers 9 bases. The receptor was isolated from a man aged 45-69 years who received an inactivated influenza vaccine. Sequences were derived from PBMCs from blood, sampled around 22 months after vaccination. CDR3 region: CSAREPPDRGGNQPQHF. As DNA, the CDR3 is TGCAGTGCTAGAGAGCCCCCGGACAGGGGAGGCAATCAGCCCCAGCATTTT.